Included here is one T cell receptor (beta chain) sequence, with context. The specificity of this receptor is unknown. Base qualities are not recorded, but no much larger clone differs from it by a single base. The record originates from a study of long-term antiretroviral therapy in people with HIV (dated by TCRdb to between 2021 and 2024). At the level of the whole study: The earliest samples were collected approximately a decade before the 2015 WHO recommendation for immediate ART, a period when ART was typically delayed until CD4 counts fell. The cohort contributed over 150 cryopreserved PBMC samples from about 29 adults with confirmed HIV infection, collected serially over a mean of approximately 6 years (range 1-12). Test extractions of a monoclonal T-cell line alongside 30 to 35 polyclonal samples showed no cross-contamination during QIAcube processing. Among the roughly 30 participants with HIV, ten to twelve were female. A retrospective serial study tested whether ART initiation and durable HIV suppression were associated with changes in peripheral blood TRB repertoire composition and diversity. Results and caveats for the whole study, not just this receptor: The repertoire was dominated across all time points by expanded TRB clones identified before ART initiation, although this dominance was seen to fluctuate and to decrease in many PLHIV after ART. Because pre-ART samples had limited cell numbers, profiling was done on unsorted PBMC rather than on sorted CD4+ and CD8+ T cells. Owing to limited PBMC availability, only the TCR beta chain was sequenced, without alpha chain pairing. Starting ART was linked to a significant rise in TRB diversity, yet even after long-term ART the diversity remained significantly lower than in transplant donor controls. The samples were dated from the mid-2000s to the late 2010s, and the ART regimens that were used may be less effective than current ART regimens. Inferences about post-ART repertoire changes were limited because no data were available on ART adherence, viral resistance or therapy changes. HIV repertoires had narrower CDR3 length ranges than controls, and the network structure suggested an antigen-experienced repertoire that shifted only slightly toward naive after ART.

Inclusion was restricted to participants for whom at least one PBMC sample before ART initiation and at least two post-ART samples were available. All participants with HIV were treated in the United States of America. Before DNA extraction, cryopreserved samples containing about 0.9-10 million PBMC were thawed and washed. At the time of the earliest PBMC sample, participants with HIV were aged between about 23 and 54 years. PBMC samples were contributed by each participant from 1-4 timepoints before ART initiation and 2-8 timepoints after ART initiation, with a median of 7 samples. Serial HIV viral load, CD4+ T-cell count, ART history and demographic data were obtained for every participant. Using a Qiagen kit on a QIAcube, genomic DNA was extracted from unsorted PBMC, with samples processed in batches of 12. From the cysteine through the phenylalanine, the CDR3 covers 17 amino acids. Only CDR3 DNA is held: 51 bases, read in frame from base 1. V is shortened by 2 bases, J by 1 base, and the region joining them spans 14 bases. As encoded in the germline V gene (reference sequence), CDR1 is LNHDA while CDR2 is SQIVND.

The immunoSEQ hsTCRB v3.0 assay was used at survey level resolution to sequence the TRB variable region. A depth of roughly 35,000-55,000 T-cell genomes per sample was targeted for TRB sequencing. Pooled TRB libraries were sequenced on an Illumina MiSeq with a v3 150-cycle kit. Per the source publication's procedure: Repertoire analysis was performed in R inside a reproducible Nextflow workflow that covered QC, data transformation and analysis. LymphoSeq2, an R package for exploring AIRR-Seq data, was used to implement the custom analyses. Several samples that produced fewer than 5000 total TRB sequences were removed, so 180 or so HIV repertoires were analyzed. Of the 188 retained HIV repertoires, about 59 were collected before and around 130 after ART initiation. Repertoires were downsampled to 5000 TRB nucleotide sequences, and summary statistics were averaged over 100 downsampling iterations. TRB sequences were retained for analysis only if CDR3 regions of at least seven amino acids were present. Two measures captured diversity: a Shannon entropy-derived clonality score and the Gini coefficient. In repertoire networks, the top 5000 CDR3 amino acid sequences were linked whenever an edit distance of one separated two sequences. For TRB CDR3 amino acid sequences, antigen specificity groups and MHC restriction were predicted with GLIPH2. Known CMV, EBV, HIV or tissue antigen associations were flagged by matching CDR3 amino acid sequences against VDJdb and McPAS-TCR. Pre-ART, post-ART and control groups were compared with Wilcoxon signed-rank tests and Holm-Bonferroni correction. The immuneACCESS repertoire file appears here via TCRdb, limited to in-frame rearrangements. These files lack a portion of the clones; in checked studies, under half of the deficit traces to unresolved V genes, and the cause of the others is not known. Clone size and the V and J calls come from that table; the DNA yielded D and trimming. This sample lists roughly 21,000 clones; roughly 85% were detected once. In total, the top ten clones hold 5.6% of the sample.

This receptor was obtained from a woman in her twenties or thirties with HIV. The sequence is built from TRBV19 and TRBJ2-2; no D gene can be assigned with confidence. The sample was unsorted PBMCs, taken 0.2 years after starting antiretroviral therapy. The CDR3 region has the sequence CASSILGIVLNTGELFF. The DNA sequence is given as TGTGCCAGTAGTATATTGGGGATCGTACTGAACACCGGGGAGCTGTTTTTT.